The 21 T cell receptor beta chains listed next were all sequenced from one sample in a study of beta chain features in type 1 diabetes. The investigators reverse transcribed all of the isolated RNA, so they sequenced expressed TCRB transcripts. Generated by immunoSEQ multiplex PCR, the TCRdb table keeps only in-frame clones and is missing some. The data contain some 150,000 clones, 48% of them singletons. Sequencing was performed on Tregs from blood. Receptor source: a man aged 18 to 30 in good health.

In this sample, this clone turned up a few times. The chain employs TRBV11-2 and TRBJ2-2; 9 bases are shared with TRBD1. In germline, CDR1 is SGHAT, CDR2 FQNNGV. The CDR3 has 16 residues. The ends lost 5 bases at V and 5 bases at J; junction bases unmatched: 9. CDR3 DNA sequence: TGTGCCAGCAGCGCCTCCGGGACAGGGCGGACCGGGGAGCTGTTTTTT. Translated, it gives CASSASGTGRTGELFF. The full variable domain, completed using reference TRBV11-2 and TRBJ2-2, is EAGVAQSPRYKIIEKRQSVAFWCNPISGHATLYWYQQILGQGPKLLIQFQNNGVVDDSQLPKDRFSAERLKGVDSTLKIQPAKLEDSAVYLCASSASGTGRTGELFFGEGSRLTVL.

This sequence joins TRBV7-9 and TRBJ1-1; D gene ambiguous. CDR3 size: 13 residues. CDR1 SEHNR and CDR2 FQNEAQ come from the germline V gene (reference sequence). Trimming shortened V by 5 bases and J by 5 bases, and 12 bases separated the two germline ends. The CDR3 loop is CASSPDWVTEAFF. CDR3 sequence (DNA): TGTGCCAGCAGCCCCGACTGGGTGACTGAAGCTTTCTTT.

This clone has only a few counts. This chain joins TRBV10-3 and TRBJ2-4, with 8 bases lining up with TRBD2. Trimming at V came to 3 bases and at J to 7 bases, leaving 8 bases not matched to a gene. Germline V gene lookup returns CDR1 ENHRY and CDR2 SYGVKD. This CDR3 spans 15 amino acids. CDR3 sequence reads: CAISDKREMENIQYF. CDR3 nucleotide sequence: TGTGCCATCAGTGATAAGCGGGAGATGGAGAACATTCAGTACTTC.

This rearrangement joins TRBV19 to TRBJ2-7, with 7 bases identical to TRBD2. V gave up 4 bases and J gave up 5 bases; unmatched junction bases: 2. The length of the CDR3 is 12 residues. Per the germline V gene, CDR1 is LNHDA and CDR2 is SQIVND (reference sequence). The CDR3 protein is CASSTLANEQYF. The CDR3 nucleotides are TGTGCCAGTAGTACACTAGCGAACGAGCAGTACTTC.

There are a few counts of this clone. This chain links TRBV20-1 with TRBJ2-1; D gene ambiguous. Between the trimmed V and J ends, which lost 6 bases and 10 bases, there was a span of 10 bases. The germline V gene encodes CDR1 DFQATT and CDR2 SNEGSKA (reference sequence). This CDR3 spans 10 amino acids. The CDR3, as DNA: TGCAGTGCCTCCCAACGGGAGCAGTTCTTC. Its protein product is CSASQREQFF.

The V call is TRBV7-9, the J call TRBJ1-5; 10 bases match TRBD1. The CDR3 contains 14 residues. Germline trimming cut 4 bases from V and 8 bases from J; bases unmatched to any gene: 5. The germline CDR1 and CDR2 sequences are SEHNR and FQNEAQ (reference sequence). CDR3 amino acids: CASSSTGGYEPQHF. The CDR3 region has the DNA TGTGCCAGCAGCTCGACAGGGGGCTACGAGCCCCAGCATTTT.

The CDR3 region is CASSSQETQYF. CDR3 DNA: TGTGCCAGCAGTTCACAAGAGACCCAGTACTTC. V gene TRBV6-5 combines with J gene TRBJ2-5; no definite D call. The CDR3 is 11 amino acids. The germline V gene has CDR1 MNHEY and CDR2 SVGAGI. V lost 4 bases, J lost 2 bases, and 2 bases lay in between.

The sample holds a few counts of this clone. This CDR3 reads CASSYRTGPRVMGYTF. In nucleotides, the CDR3 is TGTGCCAGCAGTTATCGGACTGGGCCTCGAGTAATGGGCTACACCTTC. V is TRBV28 and J is TRBJ1-2, with unresolved D. The CDR3 is 16 amino acids. From germline, CDR1 is MDHEN and CDR2 SYDVKM. V lost 4 bases to trimming and J lost 8 bases, with 23 bases between them.

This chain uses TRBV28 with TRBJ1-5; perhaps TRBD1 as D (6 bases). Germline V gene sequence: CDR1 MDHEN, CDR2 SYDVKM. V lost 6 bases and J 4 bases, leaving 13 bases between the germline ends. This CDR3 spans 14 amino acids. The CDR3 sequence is CASSTGQFNQPQHF. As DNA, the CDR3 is TGTGCCAGCAGCACAGGACAGTTTAATCAGCCCCAGCATTTT. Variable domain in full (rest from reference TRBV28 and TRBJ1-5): DVKVTQSSRYLVKRTGEKVFLECVQDMDHENMFWYRQDPGLGLRLIYFSYDVKMKEKGDIPEGYSVSREKKERFSLILESASTNQTSMYLCASSTGQFNQPQHFGDGTRLSIL.

CDR3 region: CASSLPRVAGKPETQYF. CDR3 coding DNA: TGTGCCAGCAGCTTACCCCGGGTAGCGGGAAAGCCAGAGACCCAGTACTTC. The chain carries TRBV7-2 and TRBJ2-5, with 8 bases that match TRBD2. The germline gives CDR1 SGHTA, CDR2 FQGNSA. With V trimmed by 2 bases and J by 4 bases, 12 bases remained unmatched. This CDR3 has 17 residues.

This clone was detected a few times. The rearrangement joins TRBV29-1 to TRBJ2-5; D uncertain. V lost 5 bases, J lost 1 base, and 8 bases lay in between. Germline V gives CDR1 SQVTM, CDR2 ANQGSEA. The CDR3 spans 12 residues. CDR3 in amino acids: CSVNSIQETQYF. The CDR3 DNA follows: TGCAGCGTTAACAGCATCCAAGAGACCCAGTACTTC.

This CDR3 is CASRREPGQPSYEQYF. The CDR3 DNA reads TGCGCCAGCAGGCGAGAACCGGGACAGCCTTCCTACGAGCAGTACTTC. The chain combines TRBV5-1 with TRBJ2-7; 7 bases map to TRBD1. CDR3 length: 16 residues. J was trimmed by 1 base and V by 5 bases; bases with no gene match: 12. Germline-derived CDR1 and CDR2 are SGHRS and YFSETQ.

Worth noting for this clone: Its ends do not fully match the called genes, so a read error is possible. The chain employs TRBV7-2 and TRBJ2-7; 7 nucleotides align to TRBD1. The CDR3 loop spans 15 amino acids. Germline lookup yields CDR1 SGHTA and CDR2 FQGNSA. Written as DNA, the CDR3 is TGTGCCAGCAACTTATTCGCGACAGGGAGCTACGAGCAGTACTTC. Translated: CASNLFATGSYEQYF. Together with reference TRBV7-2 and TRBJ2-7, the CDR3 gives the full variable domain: GAGVSQSPSNKVTEKGKDVELRCDPISGHTALYWYRQSLGQGLEFLIYFQGNSAPDKSGLPSDRFSAERTGGSVSTLTIQRTQQEDSAVYLCASNLFATGSYEQYFGPGTRLTVT.

For the CDR3, the DNA is TGTGCCAGCAGCTTAGGAGACCGGGACAGGTACATTGGCTACACCTTC. This sequence encodes CASSLGDRDRYIGYTF. The chain uses TRBV13 and TRBJ1-2; 8 bases align to TRBD1. This CDR3 has 16 amino acids. Germline assignment: CDR1 PRHDT and CDR2 FYEKMQ (reference sequence). V shed 0 bases, J shed 7 bases, and the junction held 10 bases outside the gene matches.

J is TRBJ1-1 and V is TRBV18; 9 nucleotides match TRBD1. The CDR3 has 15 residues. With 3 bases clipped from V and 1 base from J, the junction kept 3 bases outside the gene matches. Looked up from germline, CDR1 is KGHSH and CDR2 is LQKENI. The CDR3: CASSPLTGGNTEAFF. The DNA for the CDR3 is TGTGCCAGCTCACCCCTGACAGGGGGGAACACTGAAGCTTTCTTT.

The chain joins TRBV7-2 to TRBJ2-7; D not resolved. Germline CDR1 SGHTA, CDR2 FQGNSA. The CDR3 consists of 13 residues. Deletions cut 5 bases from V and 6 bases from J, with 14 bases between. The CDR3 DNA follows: TGTGCCAGCAGCCCGCTTTCTCTCGGCGAGCAGTACTTC. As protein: CASSPLSLGEQYF.

The CDR3 here is CASARTGGSDIQYF. CDR3 sequence (DNA): TGTGCCAGCGCTCGGACAGGGGGTTCGGACATTCAGTACTTC. The chain combines TRBV27 with TRBJ2-4; 10 bases align to TRBD1. The CDR3 has 14 amino acids. The V and J ends lost 8 bases and 8 bases, in that order; junction bases with no gene match: 9. Germline CDR1 is MNHEY and CDR2 is SMNVEV (reference sequence).

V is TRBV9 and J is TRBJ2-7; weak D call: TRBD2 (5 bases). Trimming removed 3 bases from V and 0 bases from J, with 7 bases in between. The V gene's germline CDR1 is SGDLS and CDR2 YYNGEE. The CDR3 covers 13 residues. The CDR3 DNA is TGTGCCAGCAGCGCCGGGGACTCCTACGAGCAGTACTTC. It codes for CASSAGDSYEQYF.

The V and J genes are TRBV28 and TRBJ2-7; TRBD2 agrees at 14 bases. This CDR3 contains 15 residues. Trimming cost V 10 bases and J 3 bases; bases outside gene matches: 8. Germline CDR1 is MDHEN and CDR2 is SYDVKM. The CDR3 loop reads CATGGTSGSFYEQYF. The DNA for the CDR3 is TGTGCCACGGGAGGGACTAGCGGGAGTTTCTACGAGCAGTACTTC.

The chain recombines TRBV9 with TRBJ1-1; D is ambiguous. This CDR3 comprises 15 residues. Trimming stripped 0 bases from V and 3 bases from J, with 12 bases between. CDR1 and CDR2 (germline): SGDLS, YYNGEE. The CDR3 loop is CASSVAGRRDTEAFF. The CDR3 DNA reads TGTGCCAGCAGCGTAGCGGGGAGGAGGGACACTGAAGCTTTCTTT.

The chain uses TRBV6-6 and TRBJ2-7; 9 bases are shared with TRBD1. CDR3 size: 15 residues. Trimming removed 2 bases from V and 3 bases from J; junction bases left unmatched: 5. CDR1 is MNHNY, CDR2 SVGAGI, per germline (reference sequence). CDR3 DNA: TGTGCCAGCAGTTACGCTCCGGGACAGGGCTACGAGCAGTACTTC. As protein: CASSYAPGQGYEQYF.